This record covers a single T cell receptor beta chain. The sample belongs to a study of cytomegalovirus exposure and HLA in healthy donors. This CDR3 contains 13 residues. The germline V gene has CDR1 MNHEY and CDR2 SMNVEV (reference sequence). Trimming cost V 5 bases and J 9 bases, with 14 bases left between them. Use of 60 Vbeta and 13 Jbeta primers characterized the PCR. The repertoire was sequenced with immunoSEQ multiplex PCR; TCRdb's copy has only in-frame clones and lacks some. The sample lists about 210,000 clones, roughly 74% occurring once. This clonotype was sampled from a woman under 40 in good health and CMV-seropositive. V usage is TRBV27 and J usage is TRBJ2-1; TRBD1 might be the D (6 bases). The specimen sequenced was PBMCs. The CDR3 sequence is CASSQQQGFEQFF. Written as DNA, the CDR3 is TGTGCCAGCAGTCAGCAACAGGGCTTTGAGCAGTTCTTC.